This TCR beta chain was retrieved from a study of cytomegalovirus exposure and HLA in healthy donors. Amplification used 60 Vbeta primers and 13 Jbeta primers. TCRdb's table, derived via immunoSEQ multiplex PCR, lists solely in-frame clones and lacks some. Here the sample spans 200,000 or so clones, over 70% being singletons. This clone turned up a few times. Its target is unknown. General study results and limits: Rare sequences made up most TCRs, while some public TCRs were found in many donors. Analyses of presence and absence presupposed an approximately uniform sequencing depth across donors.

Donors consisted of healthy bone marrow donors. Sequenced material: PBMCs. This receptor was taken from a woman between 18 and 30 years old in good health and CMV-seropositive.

Written as DNA, the CDR3 is TGTGCCAGTAGTCGACAGAATCAGCCCCAGCATTTT. Translated: CASSRQNQPQHF. The rearrangement links TRBV19 to TRBJ1-5; TRBD1 is a possible D gene (5 bases). Trimming took 5 bases from V and 4 from J, leaving 6 bases between them. Per germline, CDR1 LNHDA and CDR2 SQIVND (reference sequence). This CDR3 contains 12 residues.